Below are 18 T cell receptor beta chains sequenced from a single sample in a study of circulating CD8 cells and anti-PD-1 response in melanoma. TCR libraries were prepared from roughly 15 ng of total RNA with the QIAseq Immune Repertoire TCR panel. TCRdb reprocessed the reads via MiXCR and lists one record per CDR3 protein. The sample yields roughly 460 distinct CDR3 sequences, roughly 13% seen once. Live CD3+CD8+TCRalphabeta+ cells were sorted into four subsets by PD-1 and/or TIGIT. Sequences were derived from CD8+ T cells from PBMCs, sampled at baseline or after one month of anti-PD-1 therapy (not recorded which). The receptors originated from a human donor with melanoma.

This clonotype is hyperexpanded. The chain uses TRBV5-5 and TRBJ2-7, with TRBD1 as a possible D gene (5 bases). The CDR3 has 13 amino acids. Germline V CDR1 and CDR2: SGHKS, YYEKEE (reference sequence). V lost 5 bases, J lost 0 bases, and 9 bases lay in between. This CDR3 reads CASRTGNSYEQYF. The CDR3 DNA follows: TGTGCCAGCAGAACAGGCAACTCCTACGAGCAGTACTTC.

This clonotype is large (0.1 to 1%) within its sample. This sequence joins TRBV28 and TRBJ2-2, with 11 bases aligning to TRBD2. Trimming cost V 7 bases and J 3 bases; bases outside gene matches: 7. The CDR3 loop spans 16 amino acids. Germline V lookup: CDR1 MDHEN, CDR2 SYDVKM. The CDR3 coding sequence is TGTGCCAGCACCGTGCTAGCGGGGGGATACACCGGGGAGCTGTTTTTT. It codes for CASTVLAGGYTGELFF. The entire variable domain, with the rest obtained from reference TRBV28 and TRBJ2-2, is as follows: DVKVTQSSRYLVKRTGEKVFLECVQDMDHENMFWYRQDPGLGLRLIYFSYDVKMKEKGDIPEGYSVSREKKERFSLILESASTNQTSMYLCASTVLAGGYTGELFFGEGSRLTVL.

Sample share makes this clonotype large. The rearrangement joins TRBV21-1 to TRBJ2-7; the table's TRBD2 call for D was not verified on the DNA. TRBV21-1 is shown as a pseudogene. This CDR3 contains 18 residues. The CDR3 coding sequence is TGTGCCAGCAGCACAGCGGCTAGCGGGGGGGGCTCCTCCTACGAGCAGTACTTC. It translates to CASSTAASGGGSSYEQYF.

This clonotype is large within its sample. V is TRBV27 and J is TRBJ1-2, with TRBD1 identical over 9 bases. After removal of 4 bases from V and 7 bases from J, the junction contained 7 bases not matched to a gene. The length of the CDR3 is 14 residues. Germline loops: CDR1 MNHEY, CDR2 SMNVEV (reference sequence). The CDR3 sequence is CASSSRTGDLGYTF. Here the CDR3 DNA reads TGTGCCAGCAGTTCCCGGACAGGGGATCTTGGCTACACCTTC.

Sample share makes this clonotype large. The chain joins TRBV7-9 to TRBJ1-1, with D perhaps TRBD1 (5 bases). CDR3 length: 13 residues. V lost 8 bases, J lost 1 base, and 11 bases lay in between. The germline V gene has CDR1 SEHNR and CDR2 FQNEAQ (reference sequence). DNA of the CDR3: TGTGCCAGCTCCCACGGGGGGAACACTGAAGCTTTCTTT. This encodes CASSHGGNTEAFF.

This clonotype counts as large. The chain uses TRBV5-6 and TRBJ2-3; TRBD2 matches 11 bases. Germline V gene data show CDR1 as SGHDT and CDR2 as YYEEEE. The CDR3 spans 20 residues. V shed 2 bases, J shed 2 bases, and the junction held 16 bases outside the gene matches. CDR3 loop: CASSFINQLLLAGDTDTQYF. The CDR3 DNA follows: TGTGCCAGCAGCTTCATCAACCAGCTCCTACTAGCGGGAGACACAGATACGCAGTATTTT.

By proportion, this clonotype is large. The CDR3 coding sequence is TGTGCCAGCAGCTTTGGGGCACAGGGTAGGACAGATACGCAGTATTTT. Its protein product is CASSFGAQGRTDTQYF. This chain links TRBV5-6 with TRBJ2-3; possibly TRBD1 for D (6 bases). The CDR3 totals 16 residues. The germline gives CDR1 SGHDT, CDR2 YYEEEE. V gave up 2 bases and J gave up 3 bases, with 16 bases separating them.

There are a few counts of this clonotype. CDR3 region: CATSGDRDDYEQYF. The CDR3 nucleotides are TGTGCCACCAGTGGAGACAGGGACGACTACGAGCAGTACTTC. This chain links TRBV24-1 with TRBJ2-7; 7 bases match TRBD1. Germline V gene lookup returns CDR1 KGHDR and CDR2 SFDVKD. CDR3 length equals 14 residues. Trimming took 5 bases from V and 3 from J; bases not matched to a gene: 6.

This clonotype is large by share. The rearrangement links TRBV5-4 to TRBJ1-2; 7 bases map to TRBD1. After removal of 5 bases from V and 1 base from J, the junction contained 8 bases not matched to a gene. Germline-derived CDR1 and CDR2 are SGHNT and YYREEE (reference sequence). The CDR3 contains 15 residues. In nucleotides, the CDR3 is TGTGCCAGCAGTTCTCAGGGGGTTTTTAACTATGGCTACACCTTC. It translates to CASSSQGVFNYGYTF.

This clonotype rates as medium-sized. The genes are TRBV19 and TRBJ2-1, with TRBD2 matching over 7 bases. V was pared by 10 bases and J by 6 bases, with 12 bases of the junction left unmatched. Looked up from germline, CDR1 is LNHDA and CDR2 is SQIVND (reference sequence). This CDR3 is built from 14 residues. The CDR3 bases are TGTGCCACCACTGTGGGGGGGGACGGCAATGAGCAGTTCTTC. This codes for CATTVGGDGNEQFF. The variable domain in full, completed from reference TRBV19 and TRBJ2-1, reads DGGITQSPKYLFRKEGQNVTLSCEQNLNHDAMYWYRQDPGQGLRLIYYSQIVNDFQKGDIAEGYSVSREKKESFPLTVTSAQKNPTAFYLCATTVGGDGNEQFFGPGTRLTVL.

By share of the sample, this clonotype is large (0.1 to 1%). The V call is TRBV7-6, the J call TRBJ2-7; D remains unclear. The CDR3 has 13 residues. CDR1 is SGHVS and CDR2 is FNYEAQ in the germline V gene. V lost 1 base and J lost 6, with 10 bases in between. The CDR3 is CASSLVLAGEQYF. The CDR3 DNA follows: TGTGCCAGCAGCTTAGTTTTGGCTGGCGAGCAGTACTTC.

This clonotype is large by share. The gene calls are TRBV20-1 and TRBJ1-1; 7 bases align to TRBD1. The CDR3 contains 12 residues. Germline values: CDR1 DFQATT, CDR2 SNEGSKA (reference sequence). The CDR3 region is CRVRQGATEAFF. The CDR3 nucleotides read TGCAGAGTCCGACAGGGAGCCACTGAAGCTTTCTTT.

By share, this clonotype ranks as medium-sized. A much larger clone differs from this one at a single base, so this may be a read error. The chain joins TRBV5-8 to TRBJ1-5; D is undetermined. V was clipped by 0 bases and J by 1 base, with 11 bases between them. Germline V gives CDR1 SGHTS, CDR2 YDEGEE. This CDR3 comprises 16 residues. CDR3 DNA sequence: TGTGCCAGCAGCTTGGGCGGGGTAATGAGCAATCAGCCCCAGCATTTT. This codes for CASSLGGVMSNQPQHF.

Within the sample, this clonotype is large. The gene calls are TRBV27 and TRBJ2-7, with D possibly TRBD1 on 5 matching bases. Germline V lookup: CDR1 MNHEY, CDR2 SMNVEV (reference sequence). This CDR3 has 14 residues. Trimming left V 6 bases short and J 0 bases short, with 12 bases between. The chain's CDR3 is CASRDTDSSYEQYF. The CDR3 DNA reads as TGTGCCAGCAGGGATACAGACAGCTCCTACGAGCAGTACTTC.

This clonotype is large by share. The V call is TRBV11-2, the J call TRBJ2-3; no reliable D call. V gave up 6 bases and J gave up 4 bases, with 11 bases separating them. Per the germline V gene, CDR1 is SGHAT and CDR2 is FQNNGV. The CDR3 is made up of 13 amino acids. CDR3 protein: CASRGLGADTQYF. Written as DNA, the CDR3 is TGTGCCAGCAGAGGGCTGGGTGCAGATACGCAGTATTTT.

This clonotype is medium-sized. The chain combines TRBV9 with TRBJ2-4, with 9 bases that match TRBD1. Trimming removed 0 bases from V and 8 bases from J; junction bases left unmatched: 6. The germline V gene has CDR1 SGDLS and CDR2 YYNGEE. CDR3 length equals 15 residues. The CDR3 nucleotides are TGTGCCAGCAGCGTAGTGGGGACAGGGATGCACATTCAGTACTTC. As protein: CASSVVGTGMHIQYF.

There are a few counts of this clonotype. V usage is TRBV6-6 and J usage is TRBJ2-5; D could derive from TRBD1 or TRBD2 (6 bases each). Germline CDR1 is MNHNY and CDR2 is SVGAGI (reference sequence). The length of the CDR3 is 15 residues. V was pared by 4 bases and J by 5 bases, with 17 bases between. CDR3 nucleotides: TGTGCCAGCAGTTTTTCGTCGGGGGCCTGGGAGACCCAGTACTTC. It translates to CASSFSSGAWETQYF.

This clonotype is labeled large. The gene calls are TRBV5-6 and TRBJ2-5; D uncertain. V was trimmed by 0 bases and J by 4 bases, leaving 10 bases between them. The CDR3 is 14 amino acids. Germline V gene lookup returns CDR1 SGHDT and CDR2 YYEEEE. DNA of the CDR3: TGTGCCAGCAGCTTGGCTTACTTTAGAGAGACCCAGTACTTC. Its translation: CASSLAYFRETQYF.